This TCR beta chain was captured by sequencing in a study of PD-1 blockade in classical Hodgkin lymphoma. Study outcomes and limitations: Newly diagnosed patients had baseline TCR diversity that was reportedly lower than that of healthy donors.

Sample time point: cycle 4 day 1 (C4D1), after 5 to 7 weeks of nivolumab. All patients experienced relapse after autologous stem cell transplantation, and brentuximab vedotin exposure was variable. The V gene lost 3 bases and the J gene lost 0 bases, with 10 bases spanning the gap. This CDR3 has 15 amino acids. The germline V gene has CDR1 SGDLS and CDR2 YYNGEE. TCRdb's copy holds only in-frame clones and misses some; the assay was immunoSEQ multiplex PCR. The data hold some 7,000 clones, with approximately 80% observed a single time. As to this clone: Antigen unknown.

The source of this sequence is a human donor with classical Hodgkin lymphoma. Specimen: peripheral blood mononuclear cells (PBMCs), collected before the fourth cycle of nivolumab. The V call is TRBV9, the J call TRBJ1-5, with D unresolved. CDR3 region: CASSEDGSSNQPQHF. DNA of the CDR3: TGTGCCAGCAGCGAGGACGGATCTAGCAATCAGCCCCAGCATTTT.